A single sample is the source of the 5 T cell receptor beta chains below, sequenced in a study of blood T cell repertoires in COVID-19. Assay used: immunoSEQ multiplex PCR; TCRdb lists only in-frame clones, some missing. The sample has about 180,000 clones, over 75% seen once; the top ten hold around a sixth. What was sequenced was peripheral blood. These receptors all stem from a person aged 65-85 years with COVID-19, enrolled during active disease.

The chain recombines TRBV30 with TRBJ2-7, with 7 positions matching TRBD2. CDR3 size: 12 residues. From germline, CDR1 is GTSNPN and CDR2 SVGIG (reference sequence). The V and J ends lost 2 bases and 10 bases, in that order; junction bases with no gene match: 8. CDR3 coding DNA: TGTGCCTGGAGTACGGGGAGGGAAGCTCAGTACTTC. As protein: CAWSTGREAQYF.

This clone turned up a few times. The CDR3 protein is CSVAVAGANVLTF. The CDR3 region has the DNA TGCAGCGTTGCGGTCGCGGGGGCCAACGTCCTGACTTTC. The chain employs TRBV29-1 and TRBJ2-6; D is undetermined. The CDR3 has 13 amino acids. Trimming left V 4 bases short and J 4 bases short, with 8 bases between. Germline loops: CDR1 SQVTM, CDR2 ANQGSEA. Supplemented by reference TRBV29-1 and TRBJ2-6, the full variable domain reads SAVISQKPSRDICQRGTSLTIQCQVDSQVTMMFWYRQQPGQSLTLIATANQGSEATYESGFVIDKFPISRPNLTFSTLTVSNMSPEDSSIYLCSVAVAGANVLTFGAGSRLTVL.

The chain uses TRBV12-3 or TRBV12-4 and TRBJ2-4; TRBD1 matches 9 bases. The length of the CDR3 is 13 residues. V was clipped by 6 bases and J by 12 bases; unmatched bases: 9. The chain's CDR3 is CASRPGTGFSQYF. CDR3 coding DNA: TGTGCCAGCAGGCCAGGGACAGGGTTTTCTCAGTACTTC.

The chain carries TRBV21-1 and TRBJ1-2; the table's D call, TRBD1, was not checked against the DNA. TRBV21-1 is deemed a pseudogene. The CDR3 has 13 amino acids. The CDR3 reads CASNSTGEEGYTF. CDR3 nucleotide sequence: TGTGCCAGCAACTCGACAGGTGAGGAAGGCTACACCTTC.

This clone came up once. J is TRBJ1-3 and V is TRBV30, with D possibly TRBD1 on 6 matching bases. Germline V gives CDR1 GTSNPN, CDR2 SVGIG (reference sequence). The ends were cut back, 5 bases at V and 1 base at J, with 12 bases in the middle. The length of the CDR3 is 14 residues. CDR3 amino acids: CAWARQASGNTIYF. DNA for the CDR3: TGTGCCTGGGCAAGACAGGCATCTGGAAACACCATATATTTT.